This TCR beta chain was profiled in a study of T cells in Graves' hyperthyroidism and ophthalmopathy. Points from the study as a whole: Most clonotypes expanded in thyroid above 0.001 were likewise present in blood.

Patients between 18 and 65 years old had hyperthyroidism, newly diagnosed and lasting under 2 months. This clonotype was recorded at least ten times. The antigen remains unidentified. Template material for amplifying TCR beta CDR3 regions consisted of RNA transcripts. HTBI primers drove first-round RT-PCR of the TCR CDR3. Using its own MiXCR run on the multiplex PCR reads, TCRdb lists one record per CDR3 protein. The sample holds a few hundred thousand distinct CDR3 sequences, approximately 15% seen once. This CDR3 comprises 13 residues. CDR1 is SGHNT, CDR2 YENEEA, per germline. Trimming pared 1 base from V and 1 base from J, leaving 4 bases between.

The chain has TRBV11-3 and TRBJ1-1; unclear D gene. Sequencing was carried out using blood. This sequence was found in a woman under 40 with Graves' hyperthyroidism that later progressed to Graves' ophthalmopathy. CDR3 sequence reads: CASSLVANTEAFF. CDR3 nucleotides: TGTGCCAGCAGCTTAGTGGCGAACACTGAAGCTTTCTTT. Looking up the rest from reference TRBV11-3 and TRBJ1-1 gives the full variable domain: EAGVVQSPRYKIIEKKQPVAFWCNPISGHNTLYWYLQNLGQGPELLIRYENEEAVDDSQLPKDRFSAERLKGVDSTLKIQPAELGDSAVYLCASSLVANTEAFFGQGTRLTVV.